The entry below describes one T cell receptor (beta chain). Its antigen is unknown. Using its own MiXCR run on the 5' RACE reads, TCRdb lists one record per CDR3 protein. The table lists 800,000 to 900,000 distinct CDR3 sequences, 12% of them singletons. The sample comes from a study of CD8 T cells in ankylosing spondylitis. General study points: A TCR beta motif of seven or eight highly homologous variants appeared characteristic of ankylosing spondylitis blood.

CDR3 length equals 15 residues. Germline V gene sequence: CDR1 DFQATT, CDR2 SNEGSKA (reference sequence). Trimming left V 0 bases short and J 6 bases short, with 18 bases between. This TCR came from a male donor with ankylosing spondylitis. The chain combines TRBV20-1 with TRBJ2-7; either TRBD1 or TRBD2 may fit D (5 bases each). Sequencing was performed on blood, either unsorted or a sorted T cell fraction (not recorded which). The CDR3 sequence: CSAREPPGRLGEQYF. The CDR3 DNA reads as TGCAGTGCTAGAGAGCCCCCAGGGAGACTGGGCGAGCAGTACTTC.